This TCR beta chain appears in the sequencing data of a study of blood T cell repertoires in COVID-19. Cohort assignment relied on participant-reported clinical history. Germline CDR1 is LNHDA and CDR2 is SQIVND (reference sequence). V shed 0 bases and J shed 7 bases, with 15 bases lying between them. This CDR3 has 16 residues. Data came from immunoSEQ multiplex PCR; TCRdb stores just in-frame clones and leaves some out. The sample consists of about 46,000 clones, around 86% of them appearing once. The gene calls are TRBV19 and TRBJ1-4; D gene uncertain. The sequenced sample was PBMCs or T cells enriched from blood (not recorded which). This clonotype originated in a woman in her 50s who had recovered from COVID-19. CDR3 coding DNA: TGTGCCAGTAGTATAGAGGGTGCGCCAGGTGGTGAAAAACTGTTTTTT. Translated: CASSIEGAPGGEKLFF.